The present TCR beta chain was sequenced within a study of blood T cell repertoires in COVID-19. For the study at large: The study drew acute and convalescent COVID-19 samples from the United States, Italy and Spain. From T cells, B-cell-depleted T cells, or PBMCs came the material, which was cDNA or gDNA.

Using immunoSEQ multiplex PCR, the repertoire was profiled, and TCRdb retains in-frame clones only, with some absent. The data show tens of thousands of clones, approximately 80% seen once. Germline V CDR1 and CDR2: SGHTA, FQGNSA. This CDR3 is 15 amino acids long. V was shortened by 5 bases and J by 1 base, with 14 bases between the two germline ends. The gene calls are TRBV7-2 and TRBJ1-1; D remains unclear. The sequence was obtained from a man aged 55 to 70 with acute or convalescent COVID-19. Input material: peripheral blood. Written as DNA, the CDR3 is TGTGCCAGCAGCCCTCAGGTGGGCCAGAACACTGAAGCTTTCTTT. This sequence encodes CASSPQVGQNTEAFF.